A single sample is the source of the 16 T cell receptor beta chains below, sequenced in a study of blood T cell repertoires in COVID-19. Sequenced by immunoSEQ multiplex PCR; TCRdb stores in-frame clones only, minus some. The sample has fewer than 75,000 clones, 90% to 95% seen once. Sequencing was done on a sample of peripheral blood. These receptors originate from a man aged 45-60 years with active COVID-19.

This clone was picked up a small number of times. The chain has TRBV19 and TRBJ2-7; 13 positions match TRBD2. The CDR3 contains 15 residues. Per germline, CDR1 LNHDA and CDR2 SQIVND (reference sequence). V was pared by 3 bases and J by 3 bases, with 2 bases of the junction left unmatched. The CDR3 DNA sequence: TGTGCCAGTAGTATGGGACTAGCGGGACGCTACGAGCAGTACTTC. Protein: CASSMGLAGRYEQYF.

This clone was observed a single time. This chain links TRBV18 with TRBJ2-7, with 7 bases identical to TRBD1. Germline loops: CDR1 KGHSH, CDR2 LQKENI. V lost 3 bases to trimming and J lost 3 bases; unmatched junction nucleotides: 8. The CDR3 covers 15 residues. The chain's CDR3 is CASSPSDRKNYEQYF. The CDR3 nucleotides read TGTGCCAGCTCACCCTCGGACAGGAAAAACTACGAGCAGTACTTC.

The V and J genes are TRBV28 and TRBJ1-1; tentative D call: TRBD1 (5 bases). Looked up from germline, CDR1 is MDHEN and CDR2 is SYDVKM. Trimming left V 0 bases short and J 8 bases short, with 10 bases between. This CDR3 has 13 residues. The CDR3 sequence is CASSLWSRQEAFF. DNA of the CDR3: TGTGCCAGCAGTTTATGGTCCCGACAGGAAGCTTTCTTT.

V gene TRBV6-5 combines with J gene TRBJ2-1; tentatively, D is TRBD1 (5 bases). The CDR3 is 13 amino acids. From germline, CDR1 is MNHEY and CDR2 SVGAGI. V lost 5 bases and J 6 bases, leaving 11 bases between the germline ends. CDR3 coding DNA: TGTGCCAGCAGTATGACAGTTGGCAATGAGCAGTTCTTC. This codes for CASSMTVGNEQFF.

This clone was recorded once. The chain carries TRBV19 and TRBJ2-1; 8 bases align to TRBD2. The germline V gene encodes CDR1 LNHDA and CDR2 SQIVND (reference sequence). The CDR3 is 16 residues long. The trim removed 6 bases at V and 4 bases at J, leaving 11 bases unmatched. CDR3 region: CASRIRAGDLYNEQFF. CDR3 nucleotide sequence: TGTGCCAGTAGGATCCGAGCGGGGGACTTATACAATGAGCAGTTCTTC.

The rearrangement uses TRBV7-9 and TRBJ2-1; 11 bases fit TRBD2. This CDR3 has 17 residues. Germline V gene sequence: CDR1 SEHNR, CDR2 FQNEAQ (reference sequence). The junction had 13 bases not matched to a gene; V was cut back by 8 bases and J by 4 bases. CDR3 amino acids: CASPPGLAERRYNEQFF. CDR3 DNA sequence: TGTGCCAGCCCTCCGGGACTAGCGGAAAGGAGGTACAATGAGCAGTTCTTC.

The V and J genes are TRBV7-9 and TRBJ1-1; D is perhaps TRBD1 (5 bases). CDR3 length equals 14 residues. Per the germline V gene, CDR1 is SEHNR and CDR2 is FQNEAQ (reference sequence). V gave up 5 bases and J gave up 6 bases, with 16 bases separating them. The CDR3 nucleotides are TGTGCCAGCAGCGCGGCGGGGGGGTTCCCTGAAGCTTTCTTT. Residues: CASSAAGGFPEAFF.

This clone was picked up a small number of times. This rearrangement joins TRBV6-5 to TRBJ1-1; D is unresolved. The CDR3 runs 12 residues. V was clipped by 6 bases and J by 5 bases, with 10 bases between them. Germline V gene data show CDR1 as MNHEY and CDR2 as SVGAGI. The CDR3 sequence: CASRAGGTEAFF. Written as DNA, the CDR3 is TGTGCCAGCAGGGCGGGAGGGACTGAAGCTTTCTTT.

The chain combines TRBV7-2 with TRBJ1-4; 8 bases are a match to TRBD1. Germline V gene data show CDR1 as SGHTA and CDR2 as FQGNSA. This CDR3 has 15 residues. Trimming cost V 4 bases and J 8 bases; bases outside gene matches: 9. The CDR3 bases are TGTGCCAGCAGCTACATAGACAGGGGATCCGAAAAACTGTTTTTT. Its protein product is CASSYIDRGSEKLFF.

This clone has only a few counts. This chain uses TRBV28 with TRBJ2-5, with 10 positions matching TRBD1. Germline V CDR1 and CDR2: MDHEN, SYDVKM. Trimming at V came to 6 bases and at J to 2 bases, leaving 3 bases not matched to a gene. The CDR3 has 14 amino acids. The CDR3 nucleotides read TGTGCCAGCAGCTGGGACAGGGGACAAGAGACCCAGTACTTC. Encoded protein: CASSWDRGQETQYF.

This clone appeared once. The genes are TRBV7-2 and TRBJ2-2, with 7 bases identical to TRBD2. With V trimmed by 5 bases and J by 6 bases, 12 bases remained unmatched. CDR1 and CDR2 (germline): SGHTA, FQGNSA. This CDR3 is 16 amino acids long. The CDR3 DNA reads TGTGCCAGCAGCCCTACCCTAGCGGCCGAGGCCGGGGAGCTGTTTTTT. This codes for CASSPTLAAEAGELFF.

The chain has TRBV6-1 and TRBJ1-1; D not certain. Germline CDR1 MNHNS, CDR2 SASEGT. The V end was cut by 0 bases, the J end by 0 bases, with 14 bases between. The CDR3 contains 17 residues. CDR3 bases: TGTGCCAGCAGTGAAGCGCGGCGGAAACACTTGAACACTGAAGCTTTCTTT. Translation gives CASSEARRKHLNTEAFF.

The chain is built from TRBV14 and TRBJ1-1; D not certain. Germline V gives CDR1 SGHDN, CDR2 FVKESK. The CDR3 is 13 residues long. With 1 base removed from V and 5 bases from J, the gap between germline ends came to 8 bases. The CDR3 DNA reads TGTGCCAGCAGCCAAGTTCCCAGGACTGAAGCTTTCTTT. It encodes CASSQVPRTEAFF.

V gene TRBV5-4 combines with J gene TRBJ2-5, with D possibly TRBD1 on 5 matching bases. CDR1 SGHNT and CDR2 YYREEE come from the germline V gene (reference sequence). The CDR3 loop spans 14 amino acids. V was cut by 2 bases and J by 5 bases, with 13 bases left in between. For the CDR3, the DNA is TGTGCCAGCAGCTTTTCGGCCAGGGCGGAGACCCAGTACTTC. It codes for CASSFSARAETQYF.

The sample holds one count of this clone. The chain joins TRBV4-2 to TRBJ2-1; D is unresolved. V was cut by 0 bases and J by 10 bases, with 10 bases left in between. The V gene's germline CDR1 is LGHNA and CDR2 YNFKEQ. The CDR3 runs 13 residues. The CDR3 sequence: CASSQDFGAEQFF. The CDR3 bases are TGTGCCAGCAGCCAAGATTTCGGTGCAGAGCAGTTCTTC.

The chain uses TRBV7-9 and TRBJ1-2; 10 nucleotides match TRBD1. The V gene end was trimmed by 5 bases and the J gene end by 4 bases; junction bases not matched to a gene: 7. This CDR3 has 15 amino acids. The V gene's germline CDR1 is SEHNR and CDR2 FQNEAQ (reference sequence). CDR3 amino acids: CASSTSDRGIYGYTF. CDR3 coding DNA: TGTGCCAGCAGCACCTCGGACAGGGGGATCTATGGCTACACCTTC. The variable domain in full, with the rest retrieved from reference TRBV7-9 and TRBJ1-2, is DTGVSQNPRHKITKRGQNVTFRCDPISEHNRLYWYRQTLGQGPEFLTYFQNEAQLEKSRLLSDRFSAERPKGSFSTLEIQRTEQGDSAMYLCASSTSDRGIYGYTFGSGTRLTVV.